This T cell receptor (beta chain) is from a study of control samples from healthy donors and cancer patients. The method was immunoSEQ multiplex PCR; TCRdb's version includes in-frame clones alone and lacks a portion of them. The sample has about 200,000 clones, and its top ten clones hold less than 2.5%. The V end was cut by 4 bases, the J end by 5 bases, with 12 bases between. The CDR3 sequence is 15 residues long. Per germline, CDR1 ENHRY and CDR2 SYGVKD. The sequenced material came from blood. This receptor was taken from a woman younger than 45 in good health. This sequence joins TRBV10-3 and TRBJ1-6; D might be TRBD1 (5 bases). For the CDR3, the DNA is TGTGCCATCAGTGGGAGGGACGGGAATAATTCACCCCTCCACTTT. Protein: CAISGRDGNNSPLHF.